What follows describes a single T cell receptor beta chain. The antigen remains undetermined. Trimming took 10 bases from V and 0 from J, leaving 18 bases between them. This CDR3 spans 16 amino acids. The V gene's germline CDR1 is MNHNS and CDR2 SASEGT. The source of the sample is a study of response to subunit inactivated influenza vaccine. Study results and limitations: Authors suggested each seasonal influenza vaccination recruits few new T cells.

A single record per CDR3 protein comes from TCRdb applying MiXCR to the RT-PCR reads. The repertoire includes about 620,000 distinct CDR3 sequences, approximately 12% of them detected once, and roughly a tenth sits in the top ten. The rearrangement links TRBV6-1 to TRBJ1-4; a weak D match, TRBD1 (5 bases). Sample: PBMCs from blood, taken on the day of vaccination. This TCR was sampled from a man between 50 and 59 years old who received an inactivated influenza vaccine. CDR3 amino acids: CATSRGGPTTNEKLFF. DNA of the CDR3: TGTGCCACCTCAAGGGGCGGACCGACAACTAATGAAAAACTGTTTTTT.